The 15 T cell receptor beta chains below were found in one sample sequenced in a study of shared clonotypes between healthy human individuals. Naivety among CD8 cells was defined by CD45RO negativity and positive CCR7 selection, thereby excluding terminally differentiated effector memory CD45RA+ cells. Assay: immunoSEQ multiplex PCR; the TCRdb copy retains only in-frame clones and omits some. The table has over 2,000,000 clones, 85% to 95% seen once. The sample taken for sequencing was naive CD8+ T cells from PBMCs. These receptors were obtained from a man between 18 and 29 years old in good health. Some clones in this sample may be carry-over from other donors' samples.

V and J are TRBV28 and TRBJ2-5; 11 nucleotides agree with TRBD2. Germline V CDR1 and CDR2: MDHEN, SYDVKM. The V segment lost 5 bases and the J segment 3 bases; nucleotides outside the gene matches: 2. The CDR3 is made up of 14 amino acids. The CDR3 reads CASSTGLAEETQYF. The CDR3 nucleotides are TGTGCCAGCAGTACGGGACTAGCGGAAGAGACCCAGTACTTC.

The rearrangement joins TRBV4-2 to TRBJ1-2; D is unresolved. The V gene lost 0 bases and the J gene lost 4 bases, with 15 bases spanning the gap. Germline CDR1 reads LGHNA; CDR2 reads YNFKEQ. CDR3 size: 16 residues. As DNA, the CDR3 is TGTGCCAGCAGCCAAGATCTCGGGATGAGTAGCTATGGCTACACCTTC. This sequence encodes CASSQDLGMSSYGYTF.

V gene TRBV15 combines with J gene TRBJ2-1; 10 bases line up with TRBD2. The CDR3 has 16 amino acids. Losses at the gene ends were 3 bases for V and 3 bases for J; bases not matched to a gene: 5. Germline CDR1 and CDR2: LNHNV and YYDKDF (reference sequence). The CDR3 DNA is TGTGCCACCAGCAGGGGAAGCGGGAGGGTCTACAATGAGCAGTTCTTC. Translated, it gives CATSRGSGRVYNEQFF.

On this clone: The sample has other DNA sequences that encode this CDR3 too. This chain uses TRBV5-1 with TRBJ2-7; D is unclear. The CDR3 covers 11 residues. Trimming removed 4 bases at V and 4 bases at J, with 6 bases between. The germline V gene encodes CDR1 SGHRS and CDR2 YFSETQ. CDR3 DNA: TGCGCCAGCAGCGCCAGTTACGAGCAGTACTTC. It translates to CASSASYEQYF.

The chain links TRBV7-9 to TRBJ1-3; D remains ambiguous. With 5 bases removed from V and 0 bases from J, the gap between germline ends came to 11 bases. This CDR3 is 15 amino acids long. Germline-derived CDR1 and CDR2 are SEHNR and FQNEAQ (reference sequence). This chain's CDR3 is CASSPYRSSGNTIYF. The CDR3 coding sequence is TGTGCCAGCAGCCCCTATCGCAGCTCTGGAAACACCATATATTTT. The whole variable domain, remainder taken from reference TRBV7-9 and TRBJ1-3, is DTGVSQNPRHKITKRGQNVTFRCDPISEHNRLYWYRQTLGQGPEFLTYFQNEAQLEKSRLLSDRFSAERPKGSFSTLEIQRTEQGDSAMYLCASSPYRSSGNTIYFGEGSWLTVV.

The V call is TRBV7-8, the J call TRBJ2-1; 12 bases map to TRBD2. The CDR3 has 16 residues. Trimming at V came to 3 bases and at J to 4 bases, leaving 4 bases not matched to a gene. Per the germline V gene, CDR1 is SGHVS and CDR2 is FQNEAQ. The CDR3 region is CASSLLLAGGYNEQFF. The DNA for the CDR3 is TGTGCCAGCAGCTTGCTACTAGCGGGGGGATACAATGAGCAGTTCTTC.

This clone has more than one count but fewer than ten. The rearrangement uses TRBV2 and TRBJ1-5; D unclear. Trimming took 5 bases from V and 6 from J, leaving 11 bases between them. The CDR3 length is 13 residues. Germline lookup yields CDR1 SNHLY and CDR2 FYNNEI. Written as DNA, the CDR3 is TGTGCCAGCAGTCCAAGAACGGGTCAGCCCCAGCATTTT. Translated, it gives CASSPRTGQPQHF.

The rearrangement links TRBV6-5 to TRBJ2-6; no definite D call. Germline V gene data show CDR1 as MNHEY and CDR2 as SVGAGI. The CDR3 covers 14 residues. V shed 5 bases and J shed 2 bases, with 7 bases lying between them. The CDR3 protein is CASSQRTGANVLTF. CDR3 coding DNA: TGTGCCAGCAGTCAGCGAACTGGGGCCAACGTCCTGACTTTC.

This sequence joins TRBV21-1 and TRBJ2-2; TRBD2 was called by the table and not checked on the DNA. TRBV21-1 is a known pseudogene. This CDR3 comprises 18 residues. The CDR3 is CASYFNVLAGRYGGELFF. In nucleotides, the CDR3 is TGTGCCAGCTATTTCAACGTATTAGCGGGCAGATATGGCGGGGAGCTGTTTTTT.

The chain carries TRBV15 and TRBJ2-3; D gene unclear. The V end lost 5 bases, the J end lost 6 bases, and 12 bases lay between the germline ends. Germline V gene lookup returns CDR1 LNHNV and CDR2 YYDKDF (reference sequence). The CDR3 is made up of 13 amino acids. The CDR3 nucleotides read TGTGCCACCAGCCCTGAGCATAGGGATACGCAGTATTTT. This encodes CATSPEHRDTQYF.

This chain connects TRBV7-2 to TRBJ1-3, with D uncertain. The CDR3 has 14 amino acids. Germline V gene lookup returns CDR1 SGHTA and CDR2 FQGNSA. Deletions cut 5 bases from V and 1 base from J, with 9 bases between. The CDR3 DNA sequence: TGTGCCAGCAGCCAAGTAGGGTCTGGAAACACCATATATTTT. It codes for CASSQVGSGNTIYF.

J is TRBJ2-1 and V is TRBV7-9; TRBD1 matches 11 bases. J was trimmed by 6 bases and V by 5 bases; bases with no gene match: 9. Germline CDR1 and CDR2: SEHNR and FQNEAQ (reference sequence). There are 16 residues in the CDR3. The CDR3 DNA follows: TGTGCCAGCAGCCCCGGGCGGGACAGGGGGTTCAATGAGCAGTTCTTC. Translated, it gives CASSPGRDRGFNEQFF.

The V call is TRBV14, the J call TRBJ2-1; D perhaps matches TRBD2 (5 bases). Between the trimmed V and J ends, which lost 1 base and 8 bases, there was a span of 15 bases. The CDR3 has 15 amino acids. The V gene's germline CDR1 is SGHDN and CDR2 FVKESK. CDR3 amino acids: CASSQGVARLDEQFF. The DNA for the CDR3 is TGTGCCAGCAGCCAAGGCGTAGCGAGATTGGATGAGCAGTTCTTC.

J is TRBJ2-1 and V is TRBV2; 7 nucleotides agree with TRBD2. J gave up 3 bases and V 6 bases, and 8 bases lay outside the gene matches. CDR3 length equals 15 residues. The germline gives CDR1 SNHLY, CDR2 FYNNEI. CDR3 sequence: CASSSTSVHYNEQFF. The CDR3 DNA follows: TGTGCCAGCAGCTCCACTAGCGTACACTACAATGAGCAGTTCTTC.

V gene TRBV15 combines with J gene TRBJ1-4; the D is unclear. This CDR3 comprises 14 residues. Trimming pared 8 bases from V and 3 bases from J, leaving 13 bases between. From germline, CDR1 is LNHNV and CDR2 YYDKDF (reference sequence). This CDR3 reads CATSSGGANEKLFF. The CDR3, as DNA: TGTGCCACCTCTTCAGGCGGTGCTAATGAAAAACTGTTTTTT.